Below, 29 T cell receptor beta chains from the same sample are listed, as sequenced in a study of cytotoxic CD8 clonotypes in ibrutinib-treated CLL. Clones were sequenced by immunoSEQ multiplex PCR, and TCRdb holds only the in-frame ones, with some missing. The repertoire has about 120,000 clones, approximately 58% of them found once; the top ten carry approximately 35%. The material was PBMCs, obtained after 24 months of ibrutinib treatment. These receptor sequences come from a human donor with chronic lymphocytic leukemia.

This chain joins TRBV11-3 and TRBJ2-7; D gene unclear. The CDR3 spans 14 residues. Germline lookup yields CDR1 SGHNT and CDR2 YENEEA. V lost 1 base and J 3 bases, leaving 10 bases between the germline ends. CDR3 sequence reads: CASSLGGRYYEQYF. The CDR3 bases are TGTGCCAGCAGCTTAGGCGGCAGATACTACGAGCAGTACTTC.

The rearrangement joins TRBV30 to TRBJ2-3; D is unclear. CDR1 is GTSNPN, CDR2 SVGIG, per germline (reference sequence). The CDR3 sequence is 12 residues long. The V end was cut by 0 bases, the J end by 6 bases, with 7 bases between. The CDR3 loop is CAWSVGFDTQYF. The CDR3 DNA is TGTGCCTGGAGTGTCGGTTTCGATACGCAGTATTTT. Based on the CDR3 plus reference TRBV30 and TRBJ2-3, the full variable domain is SQTIHQWPATLVQPVGSPLSLECTVEGTSNPNLYWYRQAAGRGLQLLFYSVGIGQISSEVPQNLSASRPQDRQFILSSKKLLLSDSGFYLCAWSVGFDTQYFGPGTRLTVL.

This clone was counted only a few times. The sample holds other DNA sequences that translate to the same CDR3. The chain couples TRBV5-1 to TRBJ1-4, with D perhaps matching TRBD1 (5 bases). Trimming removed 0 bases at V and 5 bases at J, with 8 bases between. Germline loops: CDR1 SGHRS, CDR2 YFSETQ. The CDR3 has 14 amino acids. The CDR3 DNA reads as TGCGCCAGCAGCTTGGGGCAGGGAAATGAAAAACTGTTTTTT. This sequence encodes CASSLGQGNEKLFF.

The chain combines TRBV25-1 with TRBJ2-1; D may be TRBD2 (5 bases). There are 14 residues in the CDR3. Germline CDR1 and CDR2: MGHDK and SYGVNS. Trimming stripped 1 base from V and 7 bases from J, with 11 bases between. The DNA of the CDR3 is TGTGCCAGCAGTGAATCCACTAGTTGGAATGAGCAGTTCTTC. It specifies CASSESTSWNEQFF.

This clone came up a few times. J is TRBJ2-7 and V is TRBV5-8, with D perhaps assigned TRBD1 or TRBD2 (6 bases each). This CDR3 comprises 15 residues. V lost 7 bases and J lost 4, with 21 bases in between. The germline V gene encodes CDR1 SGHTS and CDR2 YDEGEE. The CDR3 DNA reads TGTGCCAGCCACTTGATAGGGGGGCCGAGGTACGAGCAGTACTTC. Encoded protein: CASHLIGGPRYEQYF.

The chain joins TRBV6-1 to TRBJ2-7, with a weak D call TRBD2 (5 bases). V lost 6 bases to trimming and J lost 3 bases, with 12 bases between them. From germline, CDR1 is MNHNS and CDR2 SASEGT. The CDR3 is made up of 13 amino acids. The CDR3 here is CASRGRNNYEQYF. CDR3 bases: TGTGCCAGCAGGGGGAGAAACAACTACGAGCAGTACTTC.

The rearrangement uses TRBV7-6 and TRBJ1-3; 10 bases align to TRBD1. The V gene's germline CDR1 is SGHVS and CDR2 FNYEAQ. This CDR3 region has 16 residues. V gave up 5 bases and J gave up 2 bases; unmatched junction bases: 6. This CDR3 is CASSPRQGAAGNTIYF. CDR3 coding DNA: TGTGCCAGCAGCCCTAGACAGGGGGCGGCTGGAAACACCATATATTTT.

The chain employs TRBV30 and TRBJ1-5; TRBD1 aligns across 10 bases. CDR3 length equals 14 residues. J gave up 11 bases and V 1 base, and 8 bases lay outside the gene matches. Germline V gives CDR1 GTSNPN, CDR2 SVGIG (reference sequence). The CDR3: CAWSAGQGERAQHF. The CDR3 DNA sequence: TGTGCCTGGAGTGCCGGACAGGGGGAACGGGCCCAGCATTTT.

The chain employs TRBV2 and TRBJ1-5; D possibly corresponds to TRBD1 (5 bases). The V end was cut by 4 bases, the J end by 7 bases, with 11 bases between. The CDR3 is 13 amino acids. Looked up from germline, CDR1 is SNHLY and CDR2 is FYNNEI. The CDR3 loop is CASSGQPGQPQHF. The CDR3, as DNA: TGTGCCAGCAGTGGACAGCCTGGCCAGCCCCAGCATTTT.

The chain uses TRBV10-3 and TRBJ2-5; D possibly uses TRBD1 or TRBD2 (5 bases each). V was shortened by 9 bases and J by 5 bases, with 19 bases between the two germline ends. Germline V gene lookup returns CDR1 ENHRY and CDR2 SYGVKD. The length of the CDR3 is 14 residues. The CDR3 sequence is CAISSPVGTETQYF. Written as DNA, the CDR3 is TGTGCCATTTCCTCCCCAGTGGGGACGGAGACCCAGTACTTC.

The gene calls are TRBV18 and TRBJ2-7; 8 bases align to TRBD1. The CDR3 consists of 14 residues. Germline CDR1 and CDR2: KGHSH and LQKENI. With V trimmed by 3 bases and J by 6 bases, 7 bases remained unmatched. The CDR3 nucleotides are TGTGCCAGCTCACCGAACCAGGGGGCGGGCGAGCAGTACTTC. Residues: CASSPNQGAGEQYF.

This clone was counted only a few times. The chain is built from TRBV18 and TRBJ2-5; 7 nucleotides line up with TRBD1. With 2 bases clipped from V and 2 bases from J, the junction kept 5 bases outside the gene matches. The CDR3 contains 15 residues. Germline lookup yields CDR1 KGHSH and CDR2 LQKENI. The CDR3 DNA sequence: TGTGCCAGCTCACCATTGCAGGGGGAACAAGAGACCCAGTACTTC. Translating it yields CASSPLQGEQETQYF.

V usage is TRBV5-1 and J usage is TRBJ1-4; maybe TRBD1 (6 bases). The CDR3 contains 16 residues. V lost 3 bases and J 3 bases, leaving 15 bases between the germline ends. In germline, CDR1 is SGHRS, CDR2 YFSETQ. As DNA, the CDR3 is TGCGCCAGCAGCTCCCCGGGGGGCTTGGCTAATGAAAAACTGTTTTTT. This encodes CASSSPGGLANEKLFF. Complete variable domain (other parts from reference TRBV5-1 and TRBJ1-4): KAGVTQTPRYLIKTRGQQVTLSCSPISGHRSVSWYQQTPGQGLQFLFEYFSETQRNKGNFPGRFSGRQFSNSRSEMNVSTLELGDSALYLCASSSPGGLANEKLFFGSGTQLSVL.

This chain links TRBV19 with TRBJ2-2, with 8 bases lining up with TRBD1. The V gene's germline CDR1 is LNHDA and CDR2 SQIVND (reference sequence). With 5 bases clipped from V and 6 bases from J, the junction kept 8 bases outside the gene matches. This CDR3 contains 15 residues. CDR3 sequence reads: CASSSGQGHSGELFF. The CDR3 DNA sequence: TGTGCCAGTAGTTCAGGACAGGGTCACTCCGGGGAGCTGTTTTTT.

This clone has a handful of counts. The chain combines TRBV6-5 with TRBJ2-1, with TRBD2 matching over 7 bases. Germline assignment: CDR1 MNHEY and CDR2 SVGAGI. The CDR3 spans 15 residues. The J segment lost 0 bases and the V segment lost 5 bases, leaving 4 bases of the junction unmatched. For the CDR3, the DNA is TGTGCCAGCAGTGCCCCGGGGGGCTCCTACAATGAGCAGTTCTTC. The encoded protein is CASSAPGGSYNEQFF.

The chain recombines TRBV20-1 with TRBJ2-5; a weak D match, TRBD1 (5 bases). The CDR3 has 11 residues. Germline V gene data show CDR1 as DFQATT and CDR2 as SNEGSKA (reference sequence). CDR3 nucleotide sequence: TGCACTGGGCGCGGTCAGGGGACCCAGTACTTC. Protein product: CTGRGQGTQYF.

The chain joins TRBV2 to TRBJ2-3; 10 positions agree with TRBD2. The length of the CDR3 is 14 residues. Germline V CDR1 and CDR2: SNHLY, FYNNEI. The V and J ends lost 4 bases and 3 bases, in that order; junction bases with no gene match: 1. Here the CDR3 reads CASSVGLATDTQYF. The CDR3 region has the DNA TGTGCCAGCAGTGTGGGACTAGCGACAGATACGCAGTATTTT.

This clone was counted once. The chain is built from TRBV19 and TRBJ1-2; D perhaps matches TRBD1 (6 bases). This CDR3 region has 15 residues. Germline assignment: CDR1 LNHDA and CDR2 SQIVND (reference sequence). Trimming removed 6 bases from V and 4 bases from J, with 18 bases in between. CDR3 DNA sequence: TGTGCCAGTAGCGACCTCCCACAGGGCACCTATGGCTACACCTTC. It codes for CASSDLPQGTYGYTF.

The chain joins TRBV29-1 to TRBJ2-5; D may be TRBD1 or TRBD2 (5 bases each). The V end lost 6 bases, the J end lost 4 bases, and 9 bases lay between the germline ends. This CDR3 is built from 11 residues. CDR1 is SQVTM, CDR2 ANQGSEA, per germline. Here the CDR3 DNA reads TGCAGCGTAGGGGAGCGAGAGACCCAGTACTTC. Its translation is CSVGERETQYF.

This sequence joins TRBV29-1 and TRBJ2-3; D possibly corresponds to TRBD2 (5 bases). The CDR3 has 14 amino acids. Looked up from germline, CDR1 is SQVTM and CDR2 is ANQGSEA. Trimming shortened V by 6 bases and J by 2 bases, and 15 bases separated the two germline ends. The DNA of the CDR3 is TGCAGCGTCCTCTCGCGGGCGAACACAGATACGCAGTATTTT. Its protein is CSVLSRANTDTQYF.

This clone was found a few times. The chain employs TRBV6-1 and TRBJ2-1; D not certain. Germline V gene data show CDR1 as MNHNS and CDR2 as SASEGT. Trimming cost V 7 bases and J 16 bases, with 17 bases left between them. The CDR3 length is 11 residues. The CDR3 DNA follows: TGTGCCAGCACCGGATACGAGGCCGAATTCTTC. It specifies CASTGYEAEFF.

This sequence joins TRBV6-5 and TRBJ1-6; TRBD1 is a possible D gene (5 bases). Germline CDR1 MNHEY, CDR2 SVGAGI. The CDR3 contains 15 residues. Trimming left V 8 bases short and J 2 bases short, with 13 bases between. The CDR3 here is CASGARDAYNSPLHF. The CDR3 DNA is TGTGCCAGCGGGGCCCGGGACGCCTATAATTCACCCCTCCACTTT.

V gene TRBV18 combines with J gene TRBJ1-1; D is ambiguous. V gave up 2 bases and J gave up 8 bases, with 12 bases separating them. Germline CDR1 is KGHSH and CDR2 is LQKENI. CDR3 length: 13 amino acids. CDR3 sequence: CASSPSPGQEAFF. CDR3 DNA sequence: TGTGCCAGCTCACCAAGTCCCGGCCAGGAAGCTTTCTTT.

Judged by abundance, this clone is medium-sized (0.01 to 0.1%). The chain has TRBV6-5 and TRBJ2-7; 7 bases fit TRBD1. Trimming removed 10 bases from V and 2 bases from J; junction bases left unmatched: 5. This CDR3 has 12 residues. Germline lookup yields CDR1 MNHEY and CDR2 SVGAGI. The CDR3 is CATITGAYEQYF. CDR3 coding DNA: TGTGCCACCATCACAGGGGCCTACGAGCAGTACTTC.

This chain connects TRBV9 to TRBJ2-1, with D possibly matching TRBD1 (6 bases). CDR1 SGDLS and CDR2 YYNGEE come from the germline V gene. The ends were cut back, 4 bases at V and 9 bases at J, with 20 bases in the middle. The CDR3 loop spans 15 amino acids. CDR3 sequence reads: CASSISGDGLSEQFF. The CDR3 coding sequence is TGTGCCAGCAGCATCTCAGGGGATGGTCTCAGTGAGCAGTTCTTC.

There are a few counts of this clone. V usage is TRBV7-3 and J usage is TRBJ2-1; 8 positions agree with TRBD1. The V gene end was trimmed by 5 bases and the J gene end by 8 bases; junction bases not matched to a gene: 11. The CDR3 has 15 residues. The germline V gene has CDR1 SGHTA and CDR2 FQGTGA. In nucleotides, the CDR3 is TGTGCCAGCAGCCCAGCAGGGGGCAGGGGGGATGAGCAGTTCTTC. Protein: CASSPAGGRGDEQFF. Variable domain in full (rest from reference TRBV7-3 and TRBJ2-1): GAGVSQTPSNKVTEKGKYVELRCDPISGHTALYWYRQSLGQGPEFLIYFQGTGAADDSGLPNDRFFAVRPEGSVSTLKIQRTERGDSAVYLCASSPAGGRGDEQFFGPGTRLTVL.

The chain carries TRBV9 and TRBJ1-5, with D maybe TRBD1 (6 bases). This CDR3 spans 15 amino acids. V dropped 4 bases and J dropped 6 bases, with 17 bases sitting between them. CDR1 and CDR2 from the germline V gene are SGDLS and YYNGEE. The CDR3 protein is CASSMDSGGSQPQHF. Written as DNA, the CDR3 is TGTGCCAGCAGCATGGACAGCGGCGGGAGTCAGCCCCAGCATTTT.

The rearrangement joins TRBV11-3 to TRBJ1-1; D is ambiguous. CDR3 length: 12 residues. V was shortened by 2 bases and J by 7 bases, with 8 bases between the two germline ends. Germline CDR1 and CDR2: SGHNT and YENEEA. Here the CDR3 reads CASSLIYSEAFF. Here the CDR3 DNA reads TGTGCCAGCAGCTTAATTTACAGTGAAGCTTTCTTT.

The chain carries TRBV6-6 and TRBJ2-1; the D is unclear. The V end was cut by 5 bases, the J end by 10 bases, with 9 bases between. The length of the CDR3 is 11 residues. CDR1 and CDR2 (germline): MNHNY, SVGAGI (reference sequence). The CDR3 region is CASSTRNEQFF. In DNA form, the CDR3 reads TGTGCCAGCAGTACCAGGAACGAGCAGTTCTTC.